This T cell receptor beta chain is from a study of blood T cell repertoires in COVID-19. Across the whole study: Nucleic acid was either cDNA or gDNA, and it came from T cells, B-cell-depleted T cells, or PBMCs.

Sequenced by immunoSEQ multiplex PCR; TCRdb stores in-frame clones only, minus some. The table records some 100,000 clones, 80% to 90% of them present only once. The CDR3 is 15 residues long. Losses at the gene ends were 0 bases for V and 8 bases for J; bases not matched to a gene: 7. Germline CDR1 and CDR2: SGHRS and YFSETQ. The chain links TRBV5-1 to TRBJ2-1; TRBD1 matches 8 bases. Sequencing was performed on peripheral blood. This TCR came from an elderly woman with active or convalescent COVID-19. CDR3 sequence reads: CASSLEGRGPYEQFF. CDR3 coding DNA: TGCGCCAGCAGCTTGGAGGGCAGGGGGCCTTATGAGCAGTTCTTC.